Listed here are 14 T cell receptor beta chains from one sample, sequenced in a study of blood T cell repertoires in COVID-19. Measured with immunoSEQ multiplex PCR; TCRdb has only the in-frame clones, and not every one. The sample has a few hundred thousand clones, around 88% seen once. The sample consisted of peripheral blood. These TCRs come from a woman aged 45-65 years with acute or convalescent COVID-19.

The J gene is TRBJ2-1, the V gene TRBV19, with TRBD1 identical over 10 bases. This CDR3 comprises 15 residues. Trimming at V came to 7 bases and at J to 3 bases, leaving 6 bases not matched to a gene. Germline values: CDR1 LNHDA, CDR2 SQIVND (reference sequence). CDR3 residues: CASTRTGGSYNEQFF. Written as DNA, the CDR3 is TGTGCCAGTACGAGGACAGGGGGAAGCTACAATGAGCAGTTCTTC.

This chain connects TRBV9 to TRBJ1-1, with D uncertain. The V end lost 1 base, the J end lost 4 bases, and 11 bases lay between the germline ends. This CDR3 is built from 14 residues. Germline V CDR1 and CDR2: SGDLS, YYNGEE. The CDR3 DNA reads as TGTGCCAGCAGCGTAACACAGTCCTTCACTGAAGCTTTCTTT. Its translation: CASSVTQSFTEAFF. Full variable domain (remainder filled in from reference TRBV9 and TRBJ1-1): DSGVTQTPKHLITATGQRVTLRCSPRSGDLSVYWYQQSLDQGLQFLIQYYNGEERAKGNILERFSAQQFPDLHSELNLSSLELGDSALYFCASSVTQSFTEAFFGQGTRLTVV.

The chain is built from TRBV28 and TRBJ2-5; a possible D gene is TRBD2 (6 bases). CDR3 length equals 13 residues. The V gene lost 11 bases and the J gene lost 1 base, with 14 bases spanning the gap. The V gene's germline CDR1 is MDHEN and CDR2 SYDVKM. CDR3 amino acids: CAAGGNIQETQYF. The CDR3 DNA reads as TGTGCCGCCGGCGGGAACATCCAAGAGACCCAGTACTTC.

V usage is TRBV29-1 and J usage is TRBJ2-1, with D maybe TRBD2 (6 bases). Germline-derived CDR1 and CDR2 are SQVTM and ANQGSEA. Trimming cost V 4 bases and J 5 bases, with 12 bases left between them. The CDR3 contains 13 residues. CDR3 bases: TGCAGCGTTGTGCCTAGCGCGGACAATGAGCAGTTCTTC. Translating it yields CSVVPSADNEQFF.

The rearrangement links TRBV27 to TRBJ2-3, with 9 positions matching TRBD1. The J segment lost 4 bases and the V segment lost 2 bases, leaving 13 bases of the junction unmatched. The CDR3 has 18 amino acids. Germline CDR1 reads MNHEY; CDR2 reads SMNVEV (reference sequence). The CDR3 is CASSLEVYRGHQADTQYF. The CDR3 DNA sequence: TGTGCCAGCAGTTTAGAGGTCTACAGGGGGCATCAGGCAGATACGCAGTATTTT.

The chain combines TRBV18 with TRBJ1-1, with D perhaps TRBD1 (5 bases). The CDR3 runs 13 residues. Germline lookup yields CDR1 KGHSH and CDR2 LQKENI. The V gene lost 6 bases and the J gene lost 7 bases, with 15 bases spanning the gap. The CDR3: CASSKGGELEAFF. The CDR3 DNA follows: TGTGCCAGCTCCAAGGGAGGGGAGCTTGAAGCTTTCTTT.

This clone showed up just a few times. The rearrangement links TRBV6-2 or TRBV6-3 to TRBJ1-2, with D hard to call. This CDR3 is 16 amino acids long. V was shortened by 7 bases and J by 1 base, with 19 bases between the two germline ends. Germline V lookup: CDR1 MNHEY, CDR2 SVGEGT. For the CDR3, the DNA is TGTGCCAGCACCCCTTCGGGAGGGAGCCTTAACTATGGCTACACCTTC. Its translation: CASTPSGGSLNYGYTF.

This chain uses TRBV21-1 with TRBJ2-4; the table's D call, TRBD2, has no DNA check behind it. TRBV21-1 is labeled a pseudogene. The CDR3 runs to 16 residues. In DNA form, the CDR3 reads TGTGCCAGCAGCAAAGAAGGAGGGGTTGCCAAAAACATTCAGTACTTC. It specifies CASSKEGGVAKNIQYF.

CDR3 sequence reads: CASSSSGTSGATLKETQYF. For the CDR3, the DNA is TGTGCCAGCAGCTCCTCCGGGACTAGCGGAGCCACTTTGAAAGAGACCCAGTACTTC. This chain joins TRBV5-4 and TRBJ2-5, with 11 bases lining up with TRBD2. The germline V gene has CDR1 SGHNT and CDR2 YYREEE (reference sequence). This CDR3 region has 19 residues. The ends lost 3 bases at V and 3 bases at J; junction bases unmatched: 16.

The gene calls are TRBV13 and TRBJ1-1, with D uncertain. Germline CDR1 is PRHDT and CDR2 is FYEKMQ (reference sequence). Trimming removed 7 bases from V and 1 base from J, with 10 bases in between. CDR3 length: 13 amino acids. The CDR3 sequence: CASNRGRNTEAFF. The DNA for the CDR3 is TGTGCCAGCAATAGAGGCAGGAACACTGAAGCTTTCTTT.

This clone was detected only a few times. This chain links TRBV5-5 with TRBJ2-7, with 8 bases matching TRBD1. Germline V gene sequence: CDR1 SGHKS, CDR2 YYEKEE (reference sequence). J was trimmed by 4 bases and V by 1 base; bases with no gene match: 7. The CDR3 runs to 15 residues. The CDR3 DNA reads as TGTGCCAGCAGCTTGTCCCGACAGGGGAGGTACGAGCAGTACTTC. Translated, it gives CASSLSRQGRYEQYF.

Only a few counts were recorded for this clone. The chain is built from TRBV18 and TRBJ2-5, with 7 positions matching TRBD1. Germline trimming cut 6 bases from V and 4 bases from J; bases unmatched to any gene: 8. Germline loops: CDR1 KGHSH, CDR2 LQKENI. The CDR3 consists of 14 residues. DNA for the CDR3: TGTGCCAGCTCCCCATCGTCAGGGGGAGAGACCCAGTACTTC. It translates to CASSPSSGGETQYF.

The chain is built from TRBV7-8 and TRBJ2-1, with TRBD1 matching over 9 bases. The CDR3 covers 15 residues. Germline V gene data show CDR1 as SGHVS and CDR2 as FQNEAQ. J gave up 6 bases and V 5 bases, and 8 bases lay outside the gene matches. The CDR3 is CASSPGGQGFNEQFF. DNA of the CDR3: TGTGCCAGCAGCCCGGGGGGACAGGGATTCAATGAGCAGTTCTTC. The full variable domain, rest sourced from reference TRBV7-8 and TRBJ2-1, is GAGVSQSPRYKVAKRGQDVALRCDPISGHVSLFWYQQALGQGPEFLTYFQNEAQLDKSGLPSDRFFAERPEGSVSTLKIQRTQQEDSAVYLCASSPGGQGFNEQFFGPGTRLTVL.

This sequence joins TRBV5-4 and TRBJ2-3; 9 bases map to TRBD1. Losses at the gene ends were 4 bases for V and 8 bases for J; bases not matched to a gene: 8. The CDR3 covers 14 residues. Germline-derived CDR1 and CDR2 are SGHNT and YYREEE (reference sequence). The CDR3: CASSEWTGVGTQYF. For the CDR3, the DNA is TGTGCCAGCAGCGAATGGACAGGGGTCGGTACGCAGTATTTT. Variable domain in full (rest from reference TRBV5-4 and TRBJ2-3): ETGVTQSPTHLIKTRGQQVTLRCSSQSGHNTVSWYQQALGQGPQFIFQYYREEENGRGNFPPRFSGLQFPNYSSELNVNALELDDSALYLCASSEWTGVGTQYFGPGTRLTVL.